The 10 T cell receptor beta chains below were found in one sample sequenced in a study of T cells expressing NK-cell markers. With the 5' RACE reads reprocessed, TCRdb shows one record per CDR3 protein and no DNA. The sample has about 440,000 distinct CDR3 sequences, and its top ten clones hold less than 7.5%. Sequencing was carried out using blood T cells: a sorted CD56 or NKG2C T cell subset, CD4+ or CD8+ T cells, or bulk PBMC T cells (not recorded which). These receptor sequences come from a woman aged 18 to 75 in good health.

This chain connects TRBV12-3 or TRBV12-4 to TRBJ2-1. This CDR3 contains 12 residues. Here the CDR3 reads CASSFAVNEQFF.

The chain has TRBV4-2 and TRBJ1-6; with no DNA, the TCRdb D assignment of TRBD1 cannot be verified. The CDR3 length is 16 residues. Germline lookup yields CDR1 LGHNA and CDR2 YNFKEQ. The CDR3 sequence is CASSQVLGTANSPLHF.

The chain uses TRBV29-1 and TRBJ1-1. The V gene's germline CDR1 is SQVTM and CDR2 ANQGSEA. The CDR3 covers 14 residues. The CDR3 sequence is CSVEVGLRRTEAFF. Full variable domain (rest looked up from reference TRBV29-1 and TRBJ1-1): SAVISQKPSRDICQRGTSLTIQCQVDSQVTMMFWYRQQPGQSLTLIATANQGSEATYESGFVIDKFPISRPNLTFSTLTVSNMSPEDSSIYLCSVEVGLRRTEAFFGQGTRLTVV.

The CDR3 is CASSILEALANNEQFF. The V gene is TRBV18, the J gene TRBJ2-1; TCRdb's D gene call, TRBD2, goes unchecked for lack of DNA. CDR1 and CDR2 from the germline V gene are KGHSH and LQKENI. This CDR3 is 16 amino acids long. Using reference TRBV18 and TRBJ2-1 for the parts outside the CDR3, the full variable domain is NAGVMQNPRHLVRRRGQEARLRCSPMKGHSHVYWYRQLPEEGLKFMVYLQKENIIDESGMPKERFSAEFPKEGPSILRIQQVVRGDSAAYFCASSILEALANNEQFFGPGTRLTVL.

This rearrangement joins TRBV7-2 to TRBJ2-1; TCRdb outputs TRBD1, but without DNA this stays unchecked. The V gene's germline CDR1 is SGHTA and CDR2 FQGNSA. CDR3 length: 17 amino acids. This CDR3 reads CASSLAQGLSPVGEQFF.

V is TRBV5-4 and J is TRBJ2-2; TCRdb's D call, TRBD1, is unchecked because there is no DNA. This CDR3 spans 14 amino acids. Germline CDR1 and CDR2: SGHNT and YYREEE (reference sequence). Here the CDR3 reads CASSLGQGRGELFF.

This chain uses TRBV9 with TRBJ1-1; TCRdb designates TRBD1, a call that cannot be tested without DNA. There are 16 residues in the CDR3. Per germline, CDR1 SGDLS and CDR2 YYNGEE. CDR3 region: CASSATGELMNTEAFF.

This sequence joins TRBV24-1 and TRBJ1-1; TCRdb names TRBD1, which stays unverified in the absence of DNA. This CDR3 is 15 amino acids long. Germline V gives CDR1 KGHDR, CDR2 SFDVKD. The chain's CDR3 is CATSDPSTGNTEAFF.

The rearrangement joins TRBV27 to TRBJ2-3. Germline CDR1 is MNHEY and CDR2 is SMNVEV (reference sequence). The CDR3 has 15 residues. CDR3 sequence reads: CASRISLGSGDTQYF.

The chain couples TRBV9 to TRBJ1-2; the D gene TCRdb calls, TRBD1, cannot be checked with no DNA. Germline V gene sequence: CDR1 SGDLS, CDR2 YYNGEE. The CDR3 covers 13 residues. The chain's CDR3 is CASSRTVIFGYTF.